The 27 T cell receptor beta chains reported below all come from one sample, sequenced in a study of T cells in Graves' hyperthyroidism and ophthalmopathy. The TCR beta CDR3 regions underwent amplification using RNA transcripts as the source. The HTBI primer set drove a first-round RT-PCR of the TCR CDR3. TCRdb reprocessed the multiplex PCR reads via MiXCR and lists one record per CDR3 protein. The sample contains roughly 380,000 distinct CDR3 sequences, approximately 19% of which appear only once. Input material: blood. Receptors were obtained from a woman younger than 30 with Graves' hyperthyroidism.

This clonotype was detected ten times or more. The chain has TRBV2 and TRBJ1-1, with 7 bases fitting TRBD1. The CDR3 loop spans 14 amino acids. Germline CDR1 is SNHLY and CDR2 is FYNNEI. J lost 11 bases, V lost 7 bases, and 16 bases had no gene match. The CDR3 DNA reads TGTGCCAGCACCGAGGACAGGAACGATCTAGTTGCTTTCTTT. It encodes CASTEDRNDLVAFF. Full variable domain (rest looked up from reference TRBV2 and TRBJ1-1): EPEVTQTPSHQVTQMGQEVILRCVPISNHLYFYWYRQILGQKVEFLVSFYNNEISEKSEIFDDQFSVERPDGSNFTLKIRSTKLEDSAMYFCASTEDRNDLVAFFGQGTRLTVV.

This clonotype was observed many times. CDR3 nucleotides: TGTGCCAACCAACAGGGCTCCTACGAGCAGTACTTC. Its protein is CANQQGSYEQYF. The chain couples TRBV6-5 to TRBJ2-7; the D gene is possibly TRBD1 (6 bases). Deletions cut 10 bases from V and 0 bases from J, with 10 bases between. There are 12 residues in the CDR3. CDR1 is MNHEY and CDR2 is SVGAGI in the germline V gene.

This clonotype was seen more than once but under ten times. CDR3 DNA sequence: TGCAGTGCTTCCACAGGGGGGTGGTACACCGGGGAGCTGTTTTTT. This translates into CSASTGGWYTGELFF. V usage is TRBV20-1 and J usage is TRBJ2-2, with 8 bases aligning to TRBD1. The CDR3 has 15 amino acids. Germline CDR1 reads DFQATT; CDR2 reads SNEGSKA (reference sequence). Unmatched junction bases numbered 8, after V lost 5 bases and J lost 3 bases.

This clonotype has a count of ten or more. The chain recombines TRBV12-3 or TRBV12-4 with TRBJ2-2, with TRBD2 matching over 7 bases. This CDR3 comprises 16 residues. The V segment lost 10 bases and the J segment 1 base; nucleotides outside the gene matches: 12. The CDR3 here is CAILAGAAVNTGELFF. The DNA for the CDR3 is TGTGCCATCCTGGCGGGAGCGGCAGTGAACACCGGGGAGCTGTTTTTT.

As to this clonotype: This sequence may be a read error, since a much larger clone differs from it by one base. This chain uses TRBV18 with TRBJ1-1; no definite D call. Germline-derived CDR1 and CDR2 are KGHSH and LQKENI. The CDR3 sequence is 14 residues long. The chain's CDR3 is CASSPYGDYTEACF. The CDR3 region has the DNA TGTGCCAGCTCACCATACGGAGACTACACTGAAGCTTGCTTT.

The chain links TRBV12-3 or TRBV12-4 to TRBJ1-1; the D gene is possibly TRBD1 (5 bases). The CDR3 loop spans 15 amino acids. Trimming stripped 4 bases from V and 2 bases from J, with 14 bases between. The CDR3 region has the DNA TGTGCCAGCAGTTGGGGGGGACTGCTAAACACTGAAGCTTTCTTT. Its protein product is CASSWGGLLNTEAFF.

This clonotype has ten or more counts. V and J are TRBV12-3 or TRBV12-4 and TRBJ1-1; D not certain. Trimming removed 6 bases at V and 3 bases at J, with 8 bases between. The CDR3 has 12 residues. In DNA, the CDR3 is TGTGCCAGCAGCCCTGGCCACACTGAAGCTTTCTTT. Residues: CASSPGHTEAFF.

The chain is built from TRBV6-1 and TRBJ1-5, with a possible D match to TRBD1 (5 bases). Germline V gene lookup returns CDR1 MNHNS and CDR2 SASEGT. The CDR3 runs 15 residues. With 8 bases removed from V and 5 bases from J, the gap between germline ends came to 19 bases. For the CDR3, the DNA is TGTGCCAGCGGTAAGACAGACGTTCTTGATCAGCCCCAGCATTTT. Amino acids: CASGKTDVLDQPQHF.

This clonotype turned up a few times. V usage is TRBV27 and J usage is TRBJ2-2; D might be TRBD2 (5 bases). The length of the CDR3 is 16 residues. Germline CDR1 MNHEY, CDR2 SMNVEV (reference sequence). V was pared by 0 bases and J by 1 base, with 9 bases between. CDR3 DNA: TGTGCCAGCAGTTTATCTCCCGGGGAGAACACCGGGGAGCTGTTTTTT. Translating gives CASSLSPGENTGELFF.

This clonotype was counted at least ten times. This chain joins TRBV4-1 and TRBJ1-1; 8 bases agree with TRBD1. V shed 0 bases and J 5 bases; nucleotides not matched to a gene: 8. The germline CDR1 and CDR2 sequences are MGHRA and YSYEKL. The CDR3 spans 16 residues. The CDR3 here is CASSQDRTGGRTEAFF. The CDR3 nucleotides read TGCGCCAGCAGCCAAGATCGAACAGGGGGAAGGACTGAAGCTTTCTTT.

This rearrangement joins TRBV12-3 or TRBV12-4 to TRBJ1-5; 7 bases line up with TRBD1. This CDR3 comprises 15 residues. V trimming: 6 bases; J trimming: 0 bases; junction bases outside the gene matches: 5. This CDR3 is CASSFDRDSNQPQHF. CDR3 DNA: TGTGCCAGCAGCTTTGACAGGGATAGCAATCAGCCCCAGCATTTT.

This clonotype was counted at least ten times. This rearrangement joins TRBV5-6 to TRBJ2-3; 9 positions match TRBD1. CDR3 size: 15 residues. With 2 bases clipped from V and 6 bases from J, the junction kept 7 bases outside the gene matches. Germline-derived CDR1 and CDR2 are SGHDT and YYEEEE. The CDR3 protein is CASSLPNRGRDTQYF. In nucleotides, the CDR3 is TGTGCCAGCAGCTTACCGAACAGGGGGCGCGATACGCAGTATTTT.

This clonotype appeared many times. V and J are TRBV30 and TRBJ2-7; the D call may be TRBD1 or TRBD2 (5 bases each). The V end was cut by 6 bases, the J end by 1 base, with 10 bases between. CDR3 size: 12 residues. The germline CDR1 and CDR2 sequences are GTSNPN and SVGIG (reference sequence). The CDR3, as DNA: TGTGCCTGCAGAGGGGAGTCCTACGAGCAGTACTTC. Amino acid sequence: CACRGESYEQYF.

This clonotype has ten or more counts. In DNA, the CDR3 is TGCAGTGCTAGTCCCACCTCCTACGAGCAGTACTTC. Its translation: CSASPTSYEQYF. The V and J genes are TRBV20-1 and TRBJ2-7; no clear D. CDR1 DFQATT and CDR2 SNEGSKA come from the germline V gene (reference sequence). The CDR3 sequence is 12 residues long. Trimming removed 3 bases at V and 0 bases at J, with 6 bases between.

The chain carries TRBV9 and TRBJ1-2; D is unresolved. Germline CDR1 reads SGDLS; CDR2 reads YYNGEE. CDR3 length: 12 residues. Trimming removed 1 base at V and 4 bases at J, with 5 bases between. The CDR3 DNA sequence: TGTGCCAGCAGCGTACACTCCTATGGCTACACCTTC. It specifies CASSVHSYGYTF.

This clonotype has a count of ten or more. The chain recombines TRBV5-4 with TRBJ2-5; 12 positions match TRBD2. Germline V gives CDR1 SGHNT, CDR2 YYREEE (reference sequence). The CDR3 runs 14 residues. V trimming: 4 bases; J trimming: 4 bases; junction bases outside the gene matches: 2. The CDR3 sequence: CASSPSGGGETQYF. The CDR3 DNA reads TGTGCCAGCAGCCCTAGCGGGGGGGGAGAGACCCAGTACTTC.

This chain connects TRBV18 to TRBJ1-3; D not resolved. Germline CDR1 KGHSH, CDR2 LQKENI. This CDR3 has 14 amino acids. The germline V and J ends were trimmed by 2 bases and 0 bases, with 5 bases remaining between them. CDR3 nucleotide sequence: TGTGCCAGCTCACCAAACAGCTCTGGAAACACCATATATTTT. Encoded protein: CASSPNSSGNTIYF.

This clonotype was recorded many times. The V and J genes are TRBV12-5 and TRBJ2-7; D is unclear. The V and J ends lost 11 bases and 0 bases respectively, with 17 bases between them. This CDR3 is 14 amino acids long. Per the germline V gene, CDR1 is LGHNT and CDR2 is FRNRAP. CDR3 sequence (DNA): TGTGCTCTTGTTCGGGCCTGCCTCTCCTACGAGCAGTACTTC. Residues: CALVRACLSYEQYF.

This clonotype was found many times. The genes are TRBV7-3 and TRBJ1-1; weak D call: TRBD1 (5 bases). The CDR3 totals 13 residues. Germline values: CDR1 SGHTA, CDR2 FQGTGA. The V end was cut by 5 bases, the J end by 5 bases, with 12 bases between. The CDR3 DNA follows: TGTGCCAGCAGCGCTGGGGGAGGTACTGAAGCTTTCTTT. Translation gives CASSAGGGTEAFF.

This clonotype was counted at least ten times. The chain combines TRBV5-1 with TRBJ1-3; D may be TRBD1 (6 bases). The CDR3 has 12 amino acids. CDR1 and CDR2 from the germline V gene are SGHRS and YFSETQ. The V and J ends lost 3 bases and 12 bases respectively, with 13 bases between them. CDR3 loop: CASSCRDINIYF. The DNA for the CDR3 is TGCGCCAGCAGCTGCCGGGACATAAACATATATTTT.

The chain combines TRBV18 with TRBJ1-2; possibly TRBD1 for D (5 bases). CDR3 length equals 14 residues. Germline V gene sequence: CDR1 KGHSH, CDR2 LQKENI. V lost 6 bases and J 6 bases, leaving 17 bases between the germline ends. CDR3 in amino acids: CASSTRLEGHGYTF. CDR3 sequence (DNA): TGTGCCAGCTCGACTAGATTGGAGGGACATGGCTACACCTTC. The full variable domain, in which reference TRBV18 and TRBJ1-2 provide the parts outside the CDR3, is NAGVMQNPRHLVRRRGQEARLRCSPMKGHSHVYWYRQLPEEGLKFMVYLQKENIIDESGMPKERFSAEFPKEGPSILRIQQVVRGDSAAYFCASSTRLEGHGYTFGSGTRLTVV.

As concerns this clonotype: This may come from a read error, since a much larger clone is one base off. This rearrangement joins TRBV6-4 to TRBJ2-7; D not certain. The CDR3 sequence is 13 residues long. Germline CDR1 reads MRHNA; CDR2 reads SNTAGT. This CDR3 reads CVSSRLETYEQYF. The CDR3 DNA reads TGTGTCAGCAGTCGACTGGAAACCTACGAGCAGTACTTC.

This clonotype appeared many times. V gene TRBV5-1 combines with J gene TRBJ1-3, with TRBD1 matching over 7 bases. CDR1 SGHRS and CDR2 YFSETQ come from the germline V gene. CDR3 length: 14 residues. The trim removed 7 bases at V and 2 bases at J, leaving 6 bases unmatched. Here the CDR3 reads CASALGTAGNTIYF. For the CDR3, the DNA is TGCGCCAGCGCACTCGGGACAGCTGGAAACACCATATATTTT.

This clonotype was seen many times. The chain has TRBV15 and TRBJ2-4; D is undetermined. Trimming stripped 0 bases from V and 0 bases from J, with 9 bases between. The germline CDR1 and CDR2 sequences are LNHNV and YYDKDF (reference sequence). The CDR3 totals 16 residues. The CDR3: CATSRDRQLAKNIQYF. The CDR3 DNA follows: TGTGCCACCAGCAGAGATCGTCAACTAGCCAAAAACATTCAGTACTTC.

This clonotype was seen many times. V usage is TRBV12-3 or TRBV12-4 and J usage is TRBJ2-7; D is ambiguous. V gave up 6 bases and J gave up 5 bases, with 14 bases separating them. The CDR3 runs to 13 residues. CDR3 in DNA: TGTGCCAGCAGCCCGAAACCGGTTGACGAGCAGTACTTC. Protein product: CASSPKPVDEQYF.

Concerning this clonotype itself: This sequence may be a read error, since a much larger clone differs from it by one base. V is TRBV5-1 and J is TRBJ1-1; no reliable D call. CDR3 length: 14 amino acids. Looked up from germline, CDR1 is SGHRS and CDR2 is YFSETQ. CDR3 nucleotide sequence: TGCGCCAGCAGCCTCGACATGTCGAACACTGAAGCTTGCTTT. Amino acids: CASSLDMSNTEACF.

This clonotype was found a few times. The chain recombines TRBV5-1 with TRBJ2-5, with a tentative D call TRBD1 (6 bases). With 7 bases removed from V and 5 bases from J, the gap between germline ends came to 18 bases. This CDR3 region has 14 residues. Germline-derived CDR1 and CDR2 are SGHRS and YFSETQ. CDR3 sequence reads: CASRKQGFGETQYF. As DNA, the CDR3 is TGCGCCAGCCGAAAACAGGGTTTCGGGGAGACCCAGTACTTC. The entire variable domain, with the rest obtained from reference TRBV5-1 and TRBJ2-5, is as follows: KAGVTQTPRYLIKTRGQQVTLSCSPISGHRSVSWYQQTPGQGLQFLFEYFSETQRNKGNFPGRFSGRQFSNSRSEMNVSTLELGDSALYLCASRKQGFGETQYFGPGTRLLVL.